This entry lists 21 T cell receptor beta chains sequenced from one sample in a study of blood T cells in healthy people across ages. Primed by a sample-barcoded 5' primer and a J-beta primer mix, a second PCR proceeded for 7 to 11 cycles. In TCRdb, the 5' RACE reads were re-called with MiXCR into one record per CDR3 protein. The sample consists of around 900,000 distinct CDR3 sequences, 25% to 35% of them appearing once. The sequencing input was blood. Source of these receptors: a woman of 80 years or more in good health.

This clonotype appeared many times. The V call is TRBV12-3 or TRBV12-4, the J call TRBJ2-1; 9 nucleotides match TRBD2. This CDR3 region has 15 residues. The V and J ends lost 7 bases and 3 bases, in that order; junction bases with no gene match: 7. The chain's CDR3 is CASTRSGGRYNEQFF. DNA of the CDR3: TGTGCCAGCACCCGTAGCGGGGGCCGCTACAATGAGCAGTTCTTC.

This clonotype was seen more than once but under ten times. The chain carries TRBV27 and TRBJ2-5, with D perhaps TRBD1 (6 bases). The assigned J gene may be wrong: the sequence end matches TRBJ2-7 better. The CDR3 spans 15 residues. Germline V lookup: CDR1 MNHEY, CDR2 SMNVEV (reference sequence). The DNA of the CDR3 is TGTGCCAGCAGTTCCCCAGGGGCGAACCATTTCGAGCAGTACTTC. Protein sequence: CASSSPGANHFEQYF.

For this clonotype: A much larger clone sits a single nucleotide away, making a read error possible. The J gene is TRBJ2-3, the V gene TRBV7-2; 8 bases map to TRBD2. Per the germline V gene, CDR1 is SGHTA and CDR2 is FQGNSA. This CDR3 has 15 amino acids. The CDR3 protein is CARRPAGGRQNTQYF. The CDR3 DNA reads as TGTGCCCGCAGGCCCGCGGGGGGCCGTCAAAATACGCAGTATTTT.

The rearrangement joins TRBV11-1 to TRBJ2-5; 8 nucleotides match TRBD2. Germline V gene lookup returns CDR1 SGHAT and CDR2 FQDESV (reference sequence). This CDR3 has 15 amino acids. The ends lost 1 base at V and 4 bases at J; junction bases unmatched: 5. CDR3 in amino acids: CASSLGAGEAETQYF. DNA of the CDR3: TGTGCCAGCAGCTTAGGAGCGGGGGAGGCAGAGACCCAGTACTTC.

This chain joins TRBV10-3 and TRBJ2-3; D is perhaps TRBD2 (5 bases). CDR1 and CDR2 from the germline V gene are ENHRY and SYGVKD. V lost 2 bases, J lost 9 bases, and 9 bases lay in between. This CDR3 has 12 amino acids. CDR3 nucleotides: TGTGCCATCAGTGAGGCTGAGCGGACGCAGTATTTT. It codes for CAISEAERTQYF.

Many counts were recorded for this clonotype. The V call is TRBV29-1, the J call TRBJ2-5; a possible D gene is TRBD1 (5 bases). The V and J ends lost 7 bases and 1 base respectively, with 10 bases between them. The length of the CDR3 is 12 residues. Looked up from germline, CDR1 is SQVTM and CDR2 is ANQGSEA. CDR3 region: CSAREPQETQYF. The CDR3 coding sequence is TGCAGCGCCAGGGAACCCCAAGAGACCCAGTACTTC. Complete variable domain (other parts from reference TRBV29-1 and TRBJ2-5): SAVISQKPSRDICQRGTSLTIQCQVDSQVTMMFWYRQQPGQSLTLIATANQGSEATYESGFVIDKFPISRPNLTFSTLTVSNMSPEDSSIYLCSAREPQETQYFGPGTRLLVL.

J is TRBJ2-2 and V is TRBV3-1; unclear D gene. The CDR3 spans 15 residues. Germline V gene data show CDR1 as LGHDT and CDR2 as YNNKEL (reference sequence). Trimming shortened V by 1 base and J by 1 base, and 7 bases separated the two germline ends. The DNA of the CDR3 is TGTGCCAGCAGCCAAGTCACCGGGAACACCGGGGAGCTGTTTTTT. Its translation: CASSQVTGNTGELFF.

This clonotype was detected only a few times. This sequence may be a read error, since a much larger clone differs from it by one base. The genes are TRBV15 and TRBJ2-5; either TRBD1 or TRBD2 may supply D (5 bases each). This CDR3 spans 13 amino acids. Germline CDR1 is LNHNV and CDR2 is YYDKDF (reference sequence). CDR3 in amino acids: CATSFGAQETRYF. As DNA, the CDR3 is TGTGCCACCAGCTTCGGGGCTCAAGAGACCCGGTACTTC. Drawing the rest from reference TRBV15 and TRBJ2-5, the complete variable domain is DAMVIQNPRYQVTQFGKPVTLSCSQTLNHNVMYWYQQKSSQAPKLLFHYYDKDFNNEADTPDNFQSRRPNTSFCFLDIRSPGLGDTAMYLCATSFGAQETRYFGPGTRLLVL.

The table lists this clonotype with many counts. The CDR3 reads CASSYSGLFDNEQFF. The CDR3 nucleotides read TGTGCCAGCAGTTACTCTGGACTGTTTGACAATGAGCAGTTCTTC. This sequence joins TRBV6-5 and TRBJ2-1, with D perhaps matching TRBD2 (5 bases). The V gene's germline CDR1 is MNHEY and CDR2 SVGAGI. The CDR3 is 15 residues long. V was trimmed by 0 bases and J by 5 bases, leaving 11 bases between them.

The table lists this clonotype with many counts. This chain connects TRBV4-2 to TRBJ2-5; D is unclear. CDR3 length: 13 residues. Per germline, CDR1 LGHNA and CDR2 YNFKEQ. V lost 2 bases to trimming and J lost 5 bases, with 9 bases between them. In DNA, the CDR3 is TGTGCCAGCAGCCAACAGTTTGGTGAGACCCAGTACTTC. It encodes CASSQQFGETQYF.

The gene calls are TRBV5-1 and TRBJ2-1, with 16 nucleotides matching TRBD2. V lost 2 bases, J lost 5 bases, and 7 bases stayed unmatched. The germline gives CDR1 SGHRS, CDR2 YFSETQ. The CDR3 contains 18 residues. CDR3 in amino acids: CASSFSGLAGGLNNEQFF. The DNA for the CDR3 is TGCGCCAGCAGCTTCTCGGGACTAGCGGGGGGGCTTAACAATGAGCAGTTCTTC. The full variable domain, its missing parts supplied by reference TRBV5-1 and TRBJ2-1, is KAGVTQTPRYLIKTRGQQVTLSCSPISGHRSVSWYQQTPGQGLQFLFEYFSETQRNKGNFPGRFSGRQFSNSRSEMNVSTLELGDSALYLCASSFSGLAGGLNNEQFFGPGTRLTVL.

The rearrangement links TRBV12-3 or TRBV12-4 to TRBJ2-7, with TRBD2 matching 8 bases. The CDR3 totals 13 residues. Losses at the gene ends were 10 bases for V and 5 bases for J; bases not matched to a gene: 10. CDR3 bases: TGTGCCACTCGGGGGGGAAGTAGGAACGAGCAGTACTTC. It encodes CATRGGSRNEQYF.

This clonotype appeared many times. The CDR3 spells CASSLDLGTQYF. Written as DNA, the CDR3 is TGTGCCAGCAGCCTCGACTTGGGTACGCAGTATTTT. The chain joins TRBV7-2 to TRBJ2-3, with D uncertain. The CDR3 is made up of 12 amino acids. V shed 5 bases and J shed 8 bases, with 11 bases lying between them. The germline CDR1 and CDR2 sequences are SGHTA and FQGNSA.

This clonotype was seen ten or more times. The V and J genes are TRBV7-2 and TRBJ2-2, with D uncertain. V lost 3 bases to trimming and J lost 4 bases, with 9 bases between them. Germline CDR1 SGHTA, CDR2 FQGNSA. The CDR3 covers 14 residues. The CDR3 sequence is CASSFVTSTGELFF. The DNA of the CDR3 is TGTGCCAGCAGCTTCGTGACGAGCACCGGGGAGCTGTTTTTT.

As regards this clonotype: Since a much larger clone is just one base distant, this may be a read error. The V and J genes are TRBV24-1 and TRBJ2-1; 7 bases are shared with TRBD1. Germline V gene lookup returns CDR1 KGHDR and CDR2 SFDVKD. Germline trimming cut 2 bases from V and 5 bases from J; bases unmatched to any gene: 5. The CDR3 loop spans 15 amino acids. CDR3 DNA sequence: TGTGCCACCAGTGATTCCGGGACAGCTGACAATGAGCAGTTCTTC. Translation gives CATSDSGTADNEQFF.

This clonotype was observed a handful of times. The chain combines TRBV18 with TRBJ2-5; 12 bases match TRBD1. The CDR3 length is 16 residues. From germline, CDR1 is KGHSH and CDR2 LQKENI. With 2 bases clipped from V and 4 bases from J, the junction kept 5 bases outside the gene matches. CDR3 sequence: CASSPGTGGIRETQYF. In nucleotides, the CDR3 is TGTGCCAGCTCACCAGGGACAGGGGGCATACGAGAGACCCAGTACTTC.

This CDR3 reads CASSSPPTGFGYTF. The CDR3 nucleotides are TGTGCCAGCAGCTCACCCCCGACAGGATTCGGCTACACCTTC. This chain connects TRBV3-1 to TRBJ1-2; D is possibly TRBD1 (6 bases). Per germline, CDR1 LGHDT and CDR2 YNNKEL (reference sequence). V lost 5 bases and J 8 bases, leaving 18 bases between the germline ends. There are 14 residues in the CDR3.

The chain carries TRBV6-5 and TRBJ1-6; D is possibly TRBD1 (5 bases). The V gene's germline CDR1 is MNHEY and CDR2 SVGAGI. This CDR3 spans 18 amino acids. V shed 0 bases and J shed 5 bases, with 17 bases lying between them. The CDR3 DNA follows: TGTGCCAGCAGTTACTCCTTACACCAGGGCGTAGATAATTCACCCCTCCACTTT. Its translation: CASSYSLHQGVDNSPLHF.

In this sample, this clonotype turned up many times. The CDR3 loop reads CASADTGMGQYF. DNA of the CDR3: TGTGCCAGCGCGGACACGGGTATGGGGCAGTACTTC. The chain uses TRBV6-1 and TRBJ2-7, with D possibly TRBD1 on 5 matching bases. Germline CDR1 reads MNHNS; CDR2 reads SASEGT. Trimming left V 8 bases short and J 9 bases short, with 17 bases between. The CDR3 spans 12 residues.

The chain joins TRBV19 to TRBJ1-2; weak D call: TRBD1 (6 bases). Germline CDR1 and CDR2: LNHDA and SQIVND (reference sequence). V lost 2 bases to trimming and J lost 0 bases, with 10 bases between them. The CDR3 spans 15 residues. The CDR3 DNA reads as TGTGCCAGTAGTATACCGGGACAAACTAACTATGGCTACACCTTC. Its translation: CASSIPGQTNYGYTF.

Only a few counts were recorded for this clonotype. The chain joins TRBV5-1 to TRBJ2-1; TRBD1 agrees at 8 bases. The ends lost 3 bases at V and 9 bases at J; junction bases unmatched: 8. This CDR3 comprises 14 residues. Germline V lookup: CDR1 SGHRS, CDR2 YFSETQ. This chain's CDR3 is CASSWDQGALEQFF. In nucleotides, the CDR3 is TGCGCCAGCAGCTGGGATCAGGGGGCGCTTGAGCAGTTCTTC.